This T cell receptor beta chain was sequenced for a study of beta chain features in type 1 diabetes. A single heparinised draw of roughly 110 mL on average was taken per donor. The study reverse transcribed the entire isolated RNA, so it sequenced expressed TCRB transcripts. This table comes from immunoSEQ multiplex PCR, and its TCRdb copy is limited to in-frame clones, with some not included. The sample yields 400,000 to 600,000 clones, roughly 30% seen once. There are 16 residues in the CDR3. CDR1 and CDR2 (germline): SGDLS, YYNGEE. The junction had 3 bases not matched to a gene; V was cut back by 0 bases and J by 2 bases.

V is TRBV9 and J is TRBJ2-1; 9 nucleotides align to TRBD2. The clonotype comes from a man aged 18 to 30 in good health. Sequencing used naive CD4+ T cells from blood. The CDR3 DNA sequence: TGTGCCAGCAGCGTAGACGCGGGAGGGCCCTACAATGAGCAGTTCTTC. Encoded protein: CASSVDAGGPYNEQFF.